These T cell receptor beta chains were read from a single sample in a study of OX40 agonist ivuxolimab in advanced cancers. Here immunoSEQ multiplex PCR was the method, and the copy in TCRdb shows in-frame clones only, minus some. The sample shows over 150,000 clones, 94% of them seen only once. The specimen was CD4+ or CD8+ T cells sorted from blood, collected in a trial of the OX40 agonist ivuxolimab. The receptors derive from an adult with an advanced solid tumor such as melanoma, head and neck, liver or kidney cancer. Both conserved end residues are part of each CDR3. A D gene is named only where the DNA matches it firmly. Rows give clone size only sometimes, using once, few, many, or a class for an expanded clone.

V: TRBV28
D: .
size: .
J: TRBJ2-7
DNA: TGTGCCAGCAACCCCACGGGAGATGGGCACGAGCAGTACTTC
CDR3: CASNPTGDGHEQYF

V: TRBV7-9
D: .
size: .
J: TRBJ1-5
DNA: TGTGCCAGCAGCTTAGATGGGAATCAGCCCCAGCATTTT
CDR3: CASSLDGNQPQHF

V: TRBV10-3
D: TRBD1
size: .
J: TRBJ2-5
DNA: TGTGCCATCAGTGGGGTCGACAGGGGAGACCAAGAGACCCAGTACTTC
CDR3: CAISGVDRGDQETQYF

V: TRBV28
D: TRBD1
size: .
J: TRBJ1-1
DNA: TGTGCCAGCAGTCCCTCGACAGGGGTGAACACTGAAGCTTTCTTT
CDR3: CASSPSTGVNTEAFF

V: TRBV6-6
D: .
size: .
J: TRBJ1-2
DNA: TGTGCCAGCAGTACACAAGGGGGGACTTATGGCTACACCTTC
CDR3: CASSTQGGTYGYTF

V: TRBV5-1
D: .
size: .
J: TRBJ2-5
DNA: TGCGCCAGCAGCGCCGGACAGTTGGACGAGACCCAGTACTTC
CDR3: CASSAGQLDETQYF

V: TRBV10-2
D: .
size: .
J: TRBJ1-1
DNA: TGCGCCAGCAGGGCGTTCCTTAACACTGAAGCTTTCTTT
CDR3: CASRAFLNTEAFF

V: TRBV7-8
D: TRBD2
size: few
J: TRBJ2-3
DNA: TGTGCCAGCAACCGACGGGGGGGAGCCCCGGGAGATACGCAGTATTTT
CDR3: CASNRRGGAPGDTQYF

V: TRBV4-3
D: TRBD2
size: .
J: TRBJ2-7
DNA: TGCGCCAGCAGCCAAGGAGCCTCTAGCGGGGCTATCTCCTACGAGCAGTACTTC
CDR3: CASSQGASSGAISYEQYF

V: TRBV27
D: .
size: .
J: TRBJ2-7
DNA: TGTGCCAGCAGCTTCAGGGTTCCCTCCTCCTACGAGCAGTACTTC
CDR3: CASSFRVPSSYEQYF

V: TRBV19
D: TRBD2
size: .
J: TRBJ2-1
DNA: TGTGCCAGTAGTAGAAGAGCGGGAGGGGGCTCCTACAATGAGCAGTTCTTC
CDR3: CASSRRAGGGSYNEQFF

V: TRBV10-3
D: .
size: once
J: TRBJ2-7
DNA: TGTGCCATCACGGGGACCGAGAGCTCCTACGAGCAGTACTTC
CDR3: CAITGTESSYEQYF

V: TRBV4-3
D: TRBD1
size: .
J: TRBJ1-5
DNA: TGCGCCAGCAGCCAGGGGGGACAGAGCAATCAGCCCCAGCATTTT
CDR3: CASSQGGQSNQPQHF

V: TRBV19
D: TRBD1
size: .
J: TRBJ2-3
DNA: TGTGCCAGTAGTTTCCTGACAGGGAGTTACACAGATACGCAGTATTTT
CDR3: CASSFLTGSYTDTQYF

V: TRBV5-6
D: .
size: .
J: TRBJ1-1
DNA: TGTGCCAGCAGCTTGGTGGACAGCCAACAAGCTTTCTTT
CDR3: CASSLVDSQQAFF

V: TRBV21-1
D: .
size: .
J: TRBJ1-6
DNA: TGTGCCAGCAGCAAAGGTGGAGACTATAATTCACCCCTCCACTTT
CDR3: CASSKGGDYNSPLHF

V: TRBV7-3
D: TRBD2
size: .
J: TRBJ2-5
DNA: TGTGCCAGCCGTGGACTAGACGAGGAGACCCAGTACTTC
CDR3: CASRGLDEETQYF

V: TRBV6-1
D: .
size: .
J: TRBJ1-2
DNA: TGTGCCAGCAGTGAAGCCAACCGGGCTGGCTACACCTTC
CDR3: CASSEANRAGYTF

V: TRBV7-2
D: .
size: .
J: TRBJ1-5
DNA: TGTGCCAGCAGCTTAGCTGAAGGGGGTTGGAGCAATCAGCCCCAGCATTTT
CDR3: CASSLAEGGWSNQPQHF

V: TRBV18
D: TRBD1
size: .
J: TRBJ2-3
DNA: TGTGCCAGCTCCCGGGACAGAGACAAAGATACGCAGTATTTT
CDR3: CASSRDRDKDTQYF

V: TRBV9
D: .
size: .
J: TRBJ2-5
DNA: TGTGCCAGCAGCGTAGGGTCTAGAAGTGAGACCCAGTACTTC
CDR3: CASSVGSRSETQYF

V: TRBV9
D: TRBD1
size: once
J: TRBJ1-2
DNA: TGTGCCAGCAGCGCCGACAGGGGCTATGGCTACACCTTC
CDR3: CASSADRGYGYTF

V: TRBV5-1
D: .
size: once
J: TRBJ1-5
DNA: TGCGCCAGCAGCTTGTCGGGACCGGGGTTTTGGCCCCAGCATTTT
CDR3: CASSLSGPGFWPQHF

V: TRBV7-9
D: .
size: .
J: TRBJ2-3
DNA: TGTGCCAGCAGCTTAGATGGACCTATTAGCACAGATACGCAGTATTTT
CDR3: CASSLDGPISTDTQYF

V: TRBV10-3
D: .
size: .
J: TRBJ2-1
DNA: TGTGCCACCAGACCACGCAACTACAATGAGCAGTTCTTC
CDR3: CATRPRNYNEQFF

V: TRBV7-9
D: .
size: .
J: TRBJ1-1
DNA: TGTGCCAGCAGCCCCCCTCGGGTGGTGAACACTGAAGCTTTCTTT
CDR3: CASSPPRVVNTEAFF

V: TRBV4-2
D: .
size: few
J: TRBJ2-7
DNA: TGTGCCAGCAGCCAAGATTTGGGGCCCTACGAGCAGTACTTC
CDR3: CASSQDLGPYEQYF

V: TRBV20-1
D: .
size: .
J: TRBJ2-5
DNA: TGCAGTATCCAGTTCTCTGGTCATCGGTACTTC
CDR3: CSIQFSGHRYF

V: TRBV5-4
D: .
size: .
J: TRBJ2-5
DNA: TGTGCCAGCAGCTTGGCCGGGGGACGGCAAGAGACCCAGTACTTC
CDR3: CASSLAGGRQETQYF

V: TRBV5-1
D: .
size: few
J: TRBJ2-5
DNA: TGCGCCAGCAGCTTGGACAGGCGCCAAGAGACCCAGTACTTC
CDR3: CASSLDRRQETQYF

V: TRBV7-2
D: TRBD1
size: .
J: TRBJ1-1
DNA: TGTGCCAGCAACCGACAGGGGGCTGACACTGAAGCTTTCTTT
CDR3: CASNRQGADTEAFF

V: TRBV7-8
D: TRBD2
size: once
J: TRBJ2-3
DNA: TGTGCCAGCAGCCCGCGGACTAGCGGGGGGACAGATACGCAGTATTTT
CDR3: CASSPRTSGGTDTQYF

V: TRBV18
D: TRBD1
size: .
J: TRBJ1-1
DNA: TGTGCCAGCTCACCGCCCGGGACAGGGGGCACCACTGAAGCTTTCTTT
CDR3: CASSPPGTGGTTEAFF

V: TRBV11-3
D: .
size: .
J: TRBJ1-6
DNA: TGTGCCAGCAGCTTAGCGGAGGGGGGCCGTTCACCCCTCCACTTT
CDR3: CASSLAEGGRSPLHF

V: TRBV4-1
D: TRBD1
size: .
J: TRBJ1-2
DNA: TGCGCCAGCAGCCAAGAAACTGGACAGGGGGCGGTCTATGGCTACACCTTC
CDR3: CASSQETGQGAVYGYTF

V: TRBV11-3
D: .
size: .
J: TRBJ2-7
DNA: TGTGCCAGCAGCCCACGGGAGCTCTACGAGCAGTACTTC
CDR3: CASSPRELYEQYF

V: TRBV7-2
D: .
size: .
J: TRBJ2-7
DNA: TGTGCCAGCAGCTTAGGCCCAGGGAACGACGAGCAGTACTTC
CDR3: CASSLGPGNDEQYF

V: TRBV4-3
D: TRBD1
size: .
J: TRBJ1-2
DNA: TGCGCCAGCAGCCAAGGGGGCCCGGGACAGGCAAGTTGGTCTGGCTACACCTTC
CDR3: CASSQGGPGQASWSGYTF

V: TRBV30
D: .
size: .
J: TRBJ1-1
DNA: TGTGCCTGGAGACGGGGCATGAACACTGAAGCTTTCTTT
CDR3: CAWRRGMNTEAFF

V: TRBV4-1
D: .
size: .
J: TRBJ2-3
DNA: TGCGCCAGCAGCCAAGCCGGCAGCACAGATACGCAGTATTTT
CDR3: CASSQAGSTDTQYF

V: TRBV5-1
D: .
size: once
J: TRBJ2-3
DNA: TGCGCCAGCAGCTTGGTGTCAGGGAGTGGCACAGATACGCAGTATTTT
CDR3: CASSLVSGSGTDTQYF

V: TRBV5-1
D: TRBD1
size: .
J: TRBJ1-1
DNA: TGCGCCAGCAGCCCTCAGGGCAGGGGGCCGGGGACTGAAGCTTTCTTT
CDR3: CASSPQGRGPGTEAFF

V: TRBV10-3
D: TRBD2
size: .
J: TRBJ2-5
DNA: TGTGCCATCAGTGCAATATCGGCGGGAGGATCTAGAGAGACCCAGTACTTC
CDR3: CAISAISAGGSRETQYF

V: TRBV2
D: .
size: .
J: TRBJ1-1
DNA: TGTGCCAGCAGGGGGGGATGGGACACTGAAGCTTTCTTT
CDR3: CASRGGWDTEAFF

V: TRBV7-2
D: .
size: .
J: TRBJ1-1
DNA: TGTGCCAGCAGCCCCCGGACAAGTATGAACACTGAAGCTTTCTTT
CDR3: CASSPRTSMNTEAFF

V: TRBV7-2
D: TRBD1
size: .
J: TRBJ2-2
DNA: TGTGCCAGCAGCTTGGGACAGCCGAACACCGGGGAGCTGTTTTTT
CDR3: CASSLGQPNTGELFF

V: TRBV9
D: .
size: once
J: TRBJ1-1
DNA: TGTGCCAGCAGCGCGGACAGTCTCTTGTACTTT
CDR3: CASSADSLLYF

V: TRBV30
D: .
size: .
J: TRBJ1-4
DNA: TGTGCCTGGAGCCGGGGGCTCCGGAATGAAAAACTGTTTTTT
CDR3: CAWSRGLRNEKLFF

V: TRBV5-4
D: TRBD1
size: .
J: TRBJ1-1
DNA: TGTGCCAGCATCAAACCGGGACAGGGGTCTGCAATGAACACTGAAGCTTTCTTT
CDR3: CASIKPGQGSAMNTEAFF

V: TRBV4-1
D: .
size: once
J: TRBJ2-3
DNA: TGCGCCAGCAGCCAAGACCCGGTGACCACAGATACGCAGTATTTT
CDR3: CASSQDPVTTDTQYF

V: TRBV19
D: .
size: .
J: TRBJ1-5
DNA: TGTGCCAGTACCGCCGGGGAAACGGGCAATCAGCCCCAGCATTTT
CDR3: CASTAGETGNQPQHF

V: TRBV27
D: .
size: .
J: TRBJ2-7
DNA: TGTGCCAGCAGTTCTCGCCCCTTCGGGTACGAGCAGTACTTC
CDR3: CASSSRPFGYEQYF

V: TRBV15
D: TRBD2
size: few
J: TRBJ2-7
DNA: TGTGCCACCAGCCCTCTACTAGCGGGAGGTTCCTACGAGCAGTACTTC
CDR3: CATSPLLAGGSYEQYF

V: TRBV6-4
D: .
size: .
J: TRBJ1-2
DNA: TGTGCCAGCAGTGACCAGGGCGGGGGCGGAAACTATGGCTACACCTTC
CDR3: CASSDQGGGGNYGYTF

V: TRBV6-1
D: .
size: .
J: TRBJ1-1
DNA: TGTGCCAGCAGTGTAATTTCCCGGTGGACTGAAGCTTTCTTT
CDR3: CASSVISRWTEAFF

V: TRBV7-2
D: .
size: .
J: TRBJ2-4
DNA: TGTGCCAGCAGCCCCCCCGGTATGCGGATTCAGTACTTC
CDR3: CASSPPGMRIQYF

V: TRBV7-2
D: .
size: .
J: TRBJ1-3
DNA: TGTGCCAGCAGAGCTTCGGGGAGCTCTGGAAACACCATATATTTT
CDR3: CASRASGSSGNTIYF

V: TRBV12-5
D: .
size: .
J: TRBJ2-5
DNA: TGTGCTAGTGGTTTGGTACCTGGCGGGCTCAACCCGGGCCGAGTTTTGGAGACCCAGTACTTC
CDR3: CASGLVPGGLNPGRVLETQYF